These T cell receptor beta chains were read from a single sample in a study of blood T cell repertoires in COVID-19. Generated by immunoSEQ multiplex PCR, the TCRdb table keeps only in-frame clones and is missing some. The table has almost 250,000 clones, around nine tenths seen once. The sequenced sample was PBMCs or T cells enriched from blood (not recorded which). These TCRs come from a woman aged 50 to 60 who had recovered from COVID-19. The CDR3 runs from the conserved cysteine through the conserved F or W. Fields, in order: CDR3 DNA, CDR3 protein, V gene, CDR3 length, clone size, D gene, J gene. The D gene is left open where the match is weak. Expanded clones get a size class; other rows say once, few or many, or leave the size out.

DNA: TGTGCCAGTAGTACCTCCGGGACAAAGAATCAGCCCCAGCATTTT
CDR3: CASSTSGTKNQPQHF
V: TRBV19
length: 15
size: .
D: .
J: TRBJ1-5

DNA: TGTGCCAGCAGTTTTATTACAGGACAAGAGACCCAGTACTTC
CDR3: CASSFITGQETQYF
V: TRBV28
length: 14
size: .
D: .
J: TRBJ2-5

DNA: TGTGCCAGCAGTGATAGCGGGAGGGCGAACGAGCAGTACTTC
CDR3: CASSDSGRANEQYF
V: TRBV2
length: 14
size: .
D: TRBD2
J: TRBJ2-7

DNA: TGTGCCAGCAGTTTAGGGGGGCCTAATGAGCAGTTCTTC
CDR3: CASSLGGPNEQFF
V: TRBV12-3/TRBV12-4
length: 13
size: .
D: .
J: TRBJ2-1

DNA: TGTGCCAGCCTTGGGACAGGAAGCTACGAGCAGTACTTC
CDR3: CASLGTGSYEQYF
V: TRBV6-6
length: 13
size: .
D: TRBD1
J: TRBJ2-7

DNA: TGTGCCAGCAGCTTTTCGACAGGGGAAGCCTACGAGCAGTACTTC
CDR3: CASSFSTGEAYEQYF
V: TRBV5-7
length: 15
size: .
D: TRBD1
J: TRBJ2-7

DNA: TGTGCCAGCAGCGCTGGTAGCGCGGCCTCCTACAATGAGCAGTTCTTC
CDR3: CASSAGSAASYNEQFF
V: TRBV5-4
length: 16
size: .
D: .
J: TRBJ2-1

DNA: TGTGCCAGCAGTTACTCGCAGGTCCGCGAAAAACTGTTTTTT
CDR3: CASSYSQVREKLFF
V: TRBV6-2/TRBV6-3
length: 14
size: .
D: .
J: TRBJ1-4

DNA: TGTGCCAGCAGCTATACCGGGACAGCGAACACTGAAGCTTTCTTT
CDR3: CASSYTGTANTEAFF
V: TRBV7-2
length: 15
size: once
D: TRBD1
J: TRBJ1-1

DNA: TGTGCCAGCAGCGTGGGGGCGCGGGACACCGGGGAGCTGTTTTTT
CDR3: CASSVGARDTGELFF
V: TRBV9
length: 15
size: few
D: .
J: TRBJ2-2

DNA: TGTGCCAGCAGCTTACTTCCCTACGAGCAGTACTTC
CDR3: CASSLLPYEQYF
V: TRBV7-9
length: 12
size: .
D: .
J: TRBJ2-7

DNA: TGTGCCATCAGGGACGTTGCGGGACAGGGGCTCTATGGCTACACCTTC
CDR3: CAIRDVAGQGLYGYTF
V: TRBV10-3
length: 16
size: .
D: TRBD1
J: TRBJ1-2

DNA: TGCGCCAGCAGCCAAAGCGGAAACACCTACAATGAGCAGTTCTTC
CDR3: CASSQSGNTYNEQFF
V: TRBV5-1
length: 15
size: .
D: .
J: TRBJ2-1

DNA: TGTGCCAGCAGTCGCTTCGGGACAGGGGGATTAGTGGATTATGGCTACACCTTC
CDR3: CASSRFGTGGLVDYGYTF
V: TRBV27
length: 18
size: .
D: TRBD1
J: TRBJ1-2

DNA: TGTGCCAGCAAGGACAGGACGGAGCAGTACTTC
CDR3: CASKDRTEQYF
V: TRBV28
length: 11
size: .
D: TRBD1
J: TRBJ2-7

DNA: TGTGCCAGCAGTATTTTCAGGGGAACAGATACGCAGTATTTT
CDR3: CASSIFRGTDTQYF
V: TRBV28
length: 14
size: .
D: .
J: TRBJ2-3

DNA: TGTGCCAGCAGCCCCAAGAGTTATGGCTACACCTTC
CDR3: CASSPKSYGYTF
V: TRBV7-8
length: 12
size: once
D: .
J: TRBJ1-2

DNA: TGTGCCAGCAGCCGCCGGGGGGCTAACTATGGCTACACCTTC
CDR3: CASSRRGANYGYTF
V: TRBV3-1/TRBV3-2
length: 14
size: few
D: .
J: TRBJ1-2

DNA: TGTGCCAGCAGTGATCAACGACGGGGAGGATCCTACAATGAGCAGTTCTTC
CDR3: CASSDQRRGGSYNEQFF
V: TRBV25-1
length: 17
size: once
D: .
J: TRBJ2-1

DNA: TGTGCCAGCAGCCCGAGGGACACCATGAACACTGAAGCTTTCTTT
CDR3: CASSPRDTMNTEAFF
V: TRBV3-1/TRBV3-2
length: 15
size: .
D: .
J: TRBJ1-1

DNA: TGCGCCAGCAGCTTGGTCTCGGGACAGCAAGTGGAGACCCAGTACTTC
CDR3: CASSLVSGQQVETQYF
V: TRBV5-1
length: 16
size: .
D: TRBD1
J: TRBJ2-5

DNA: TGTGCCAGTAGTAGCCGGGACAGGGTTTCAGTCCTCCACTTT
CDR3: CASSSRDRVSVLHF
V: TRBV19
length: 14
size: .
D: TRBD1
J: TRBJ1-6